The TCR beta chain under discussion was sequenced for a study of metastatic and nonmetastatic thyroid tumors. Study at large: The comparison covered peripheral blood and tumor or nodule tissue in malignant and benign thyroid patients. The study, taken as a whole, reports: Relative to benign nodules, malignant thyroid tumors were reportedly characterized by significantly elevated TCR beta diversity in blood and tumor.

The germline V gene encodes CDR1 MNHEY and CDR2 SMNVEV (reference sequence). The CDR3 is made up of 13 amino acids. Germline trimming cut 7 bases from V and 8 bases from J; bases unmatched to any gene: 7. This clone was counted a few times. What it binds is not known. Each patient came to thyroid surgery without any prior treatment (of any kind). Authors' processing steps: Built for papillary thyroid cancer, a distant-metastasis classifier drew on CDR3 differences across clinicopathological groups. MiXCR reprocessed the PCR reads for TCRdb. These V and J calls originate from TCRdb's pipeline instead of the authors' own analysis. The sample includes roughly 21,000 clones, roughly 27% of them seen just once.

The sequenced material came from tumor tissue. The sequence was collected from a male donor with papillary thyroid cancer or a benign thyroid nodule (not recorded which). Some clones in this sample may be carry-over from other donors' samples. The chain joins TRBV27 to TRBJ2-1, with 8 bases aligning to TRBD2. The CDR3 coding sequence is TGTGCCAGCACCTTAGCGGGAAAAGATGAGCAGTTCTTC. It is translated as CASTLAGKDEQFF.